One sample yielded the 12 T cell receptor beta chains listed below, sequenced in a study of identical twins. MiXCR was run by TCRdb on the 5' RACE reads, yielding one entry per CDR3 protein. The table has 400,000 to 500,000 distinct CDR3 sequences, approximately 17% seen once. Specimen: naive T cells sorted from blood. The source of these receptors is a man aged 45-65 years in good health.

This clonotype was seen ten or more times. The chain has TRBV6-2 or TRBV6-3 and TRBJ2-1; 10 bases map to TRBD1. Germline assignment: CDR1 MNHEY and CDR2 SVGEGT. This CDR3 spans 14 amino acids. V lost 7 bases, J lost 5 bases, and 5 bases stayed unmatched. The CDR3 here is CASTGDRGHNEQFF. The CDR3 DNA reads as TGTGCCAGCACTGGGGACAGGGGCCACAATGAGCAGTTCTTC.

The V gene is TRBV24-1, the J gene TRBJ2-1, with 8 bases lining up with TRBD2. The CDR3 length is 15 residues. J was trimmed by 12 bases and V by 3 bases; bases with no gene match: 12. Germline lookup yields CDR1 KGHDR and CDR2 SFDVKD. The CDR3 here is CATSDTGTSLGGQFF. Here the CDR3 DNA reads TGTGCCACCAGTGATACCGGGACTAGTCTCGGAGGGCAGTTCTTC.

This chain links TRBV28 with TRBJ2-7, with 8 bases that match TRBD2. Germline CDR1 MDHEN, CDR2 SYDVKM. The J segment lost 0 bases and the V segment lost 7 bases, leaving 8 bases of the junction unmatched. CDR3 length: 15 residues. CDR3 bases: TGTGCCAGCACTCGGGGGGGGACCCTCTCCTACGAGCAGTACTTC. Translation: CASTRGGTLSYEQYF.

The chain has TRBV20-1 and TRBJ2-1; 9 bases line up with TRBD2. Germline-derived CDR1 and CDR2 are DFQATT and SNEGSKA (reference sequence). The CDR3 spans 14 residues. With V trimmed by 6 bases and J by 7 bases, 10 bases remained unmatched. DNA for the CDR3: TGCAGTGCCAGTCGGGCGGGAGGGCCGAATGAGCAGTTCTTC. It translates to CSASRAGGPNEQFF.

This clonotype was recorded at least ten times. The V call is TRBV29-1, the J call TRBJ2-1; 13 bases are a match to TRBD2. The CDR3 is 13 residues long. The germline V gene has CDR1 SQVTM and CDR2 ANQGSEA. V was pared by 7 bases and J by 8 bases, with 5 bases of the junction left unmatched. The CDR3: CSGTSGSSDEQFF. CDR3 sequence (DNA): TGCAGCGGGACTAGCGGGAGTTCCGATGAGCAGTTCTTC.

In DNA, the CDR3 is TGTGCCAGCAGTCCTCACTACCCTAGCTCCTACAATGAGCAGTTCTTC. Its protein is CASSPHYPSSYNEQFF. This chain links TRBV12-3 or TRBV12-4 with TRBJ2-1; D ambiguous. Deletions cut 5 bases from V and 0 bases from J, with 14 bases between. The CDR3 length is 16 residues.

The V call is TRBV3-1, the J call TRBJ2-7; D is possibly TRBD1 (6 bases). This CDR3 has 15 residues. Trimming removed 8 bases at V and 0 bases at J, with 17 bases between. The germline CDR1 and CDR2 sequences are LGHDT and YNNKEL (reference sequence). The CDR3 DNA reads TGTGCCAGCTCAGGGGCAGGACAAATCTCCTACGAGCAGTACTTC. Amino acids: CASSGAGQISYEQYF.

The chain is built from TRBV20-1 and TRBJ2-2, with D maybe TRBD2 (6 bases). Germline V gene lookup returns CDR1 DFQATT and CDR2 SNEGSKA (reference sequence). V gave up 2 bases and J gave up 3 bases, with 19 bases separating them. The CDR3 has 17 amino acids. The CDR3 region is CSARSGRSPRDTGELFF. DNA of the CDR3: TGCAGTGCTAGATCCGGGAGATCTCCTCGGGACACCGGGGAGCTGTTTTTT.

The chain combines TRBV6-5 with TRBJ1-2; 7 bases are a match to TRBD1. Germline V lookup: CDR1 MNHEY, CDR2 SVGAGI. This CDR3 is built from 14 residues. The V gene end was trimmed by 0 bases and the J gene end by 8 bases; junction bases not matched to a gene: 6. The CDR3 here is CASSYSSGGLGYTF. The CDR3 DNA reads TGTGCCAGCAGTTACTCATCAGGGGGTTTGGGCTACACCTTC.

This clonotype appeared a few times. The J gene is TRBJ1-1, the V gene TRBV24-1, with TRBD1 matching 9 bases. V trimming: 3 bases; J trimming: 10 bases; junction bases outside the gene matches: 8. Germline V gene sequence: CDR1 KGHDR, CDR2 SFDVKD. This CDR3 has 14 residues. CDR3 sequence reads: CATSDRRQGVGAFF. The CDR3 DNA is TGTGCCACCAGTGATCGTCGACAGGGGGTCGGAGCTTTCTTT.

This clonotype appeared many times. The V call is TRBV20-1, the J call TRBJ2-4; D might be TRBD1 (6 bases). This CDR3 is 15 amino acids long. Trimming removed 7 bases from V and 0 bases from J, with 16 bases in between. Per the germline V gene, CDR1 is DFQATT and CDR2 is SNEGSKA (reference sequence). CDR3 sequence (DNA): TGCAGTGTCTGGGGGCCGGTTATAGCCAAAAACATTCAGTACTTC. This translates into CSVWGPVIAKNIQYF.

This clonotype was detected many times. This chain uses TRBV11-2 with TRBJ2-2; D possibly corresponds to TRBD2 (6 bases). This CDR3 has 16 residues. V lost 7 bases and J lost 0, with 15 bases in between. Germline CDR1 SGHAT, CDR2 FQNNGV. Written as DNA, the CDR3 is TGTGCCAGCACGAGCCCCGGGACTTCGAACACCGGGGAGCTGTTTTTT. This translates into CASTSPGTSNTGELFF.